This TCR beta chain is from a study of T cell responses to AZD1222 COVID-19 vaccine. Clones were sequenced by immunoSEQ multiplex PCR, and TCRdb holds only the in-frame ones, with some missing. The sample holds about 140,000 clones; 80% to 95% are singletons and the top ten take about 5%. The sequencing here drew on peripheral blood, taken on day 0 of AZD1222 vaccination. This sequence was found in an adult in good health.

CDR3 residues: CASTTTGYGYTF. The CDR3, as DNA: TGTGCCAGCACTACGACAGGCTATGGCTACACCTTC. This chain joins TRBV2 and TRBJ1-2; the D gene is possibly TRBD1 (6 bases). Trimming pared 7 bases from V and 4 bases from J, leaving 10 bases between. CDR1 SNHLY and CDR2 FYNNEI come from the germline V gene. This CDR3 contains 12 residues.